Sequencing of this TCR beta chain was carried out in a study of PD-L1 blockade in urothelial cancer. On the study more broadly: Atezolizumab, begun by patients around 2014, was given at 1,200 mg intravenously every 3 weeks. A median approximately 150,000 T cells were found in blood samples. Anywhere from 0 to 3 prior chemotherapy regimens had been received by patients.

Indicated time point: pretreatment peripheral blood. Germline loops: CDR1 SGHDT, CDR2 YYEEEE. Trimming removed 4 bases at V and 1 base at J, with 18 bases between. This CDR3 contains 16 residues. Synthetic TCR analog templates were added to each PCR reaction. Data came from immunoSEQ multiplex PCR; TCRdb stores just in-frame clones and leaves some out. The sample holds more than 85,000 clones; roughly 84% are singletons and the top ten take roughly 2%. This rearrangement joins TRBV5-6 to TRBJ2-7; D is possibly TRBD2 (7 bases). This receptor was obtained from a man in his 60s with urothelial cancer. The sequencing here drew on PBMCs, taken around atezolizumab (anti-PD-L1) treatment. The CDR3 bases are TGTGCCAGCAGCGGGAGTAGGAGGGGGGGTTCCTACGAGCAGTACTTC. It codes for CASSGSRRGGSYEQYF.